The 3 T cell receptor beta chains reported below all come from one sample, sequenced in a study of vaccination and CD4 T cells after COVID-19 (dated by TCRdb to 2022 to 2024). No antigen has been assigned to these receptors. The library relied on PCR. These reads were obtained on an Illumina iSeq 100. At the Johns Hopkins FTIC core, DNA from the cultured CD4+ T cells underwent TCR sequencing with the Oncomine TCR Beta short-read assay. The public sequencing data were trimmed at Q25 with fastp and processed into clonotypes with MiXCR by TCRdb, which kept only in-frame beta chains. Every CDR3 protein is listed once, alongside the most common genes and DNA of its rows. Here the sample has 3,500 to 4,500 distinct CDR3 sequences; about 19% occur a single time. The ten largest clonotypes hold over 20% of the sample. This sample's treatment or condition label indicates: roughly 10-day PBMC culture with coronavirus spike peptide pools or control peptides (ViraFEST assay).

The specimen sequenced was CD4+ T cells from blood, cultured in vitro. Every receptor here comes from a human donor who had recovered from COVID-19.

This clonotype was counted a few times. Here the CDR3 DNA reads TGCAGCGTTGACGAGGCGGGCTACACCTTC. Amino acids: CSVDEAGYTF. This chain connects TRBV29-1 to TRBJ1-2, with unresolved D. V was shortened by 3 bases and J by 8 bases, with 7 bases between the two germline ends. From germline, CDR1 is SQVTM and CDR2 ANQGSEA. This CDR3 has 10 residues. Filled out from reference TRBV29-1 and TRBJ1-2, the complete variable domain reads SAVISQKPSRDICQRGTSLTIQCQVDSQVTMMFWYRQQPGQSLTLIATANQGSEATYESGFVIDKFPISRPNLTFSTLTVSNMSPEDSSIYLCSVDEAGYTFGSGTRLTVV.

This clonotype ranks as large. This chain joins TRBV6-5 and TRBJ1-1, with D uncertain. This CDR3 comprises 12 residues. V was shortened by 2 bases and J by 4 bases, with 5 bases between the two germline ends. Germline-derived CDR1 and CDR2 are MNHEY and SVGAGI. CDR3 in amino acids: CASSYGSTEAFF. The CDR3 DNA is TGTGCCAGCAGTTACGGGAGCACTGAAGCTTTCTTT.

This clonotype rates as medium-sized (0.01 to 0.1%). The V gene is TRBV27, the J gene TRBJ2-3; D is ambiguous. CDR3 length: 14 residues. Germline assignment: CDR1 MNHEY and CDR2 SMNVEV (reference sequence). Between the trimmed V and J ends, which lost 8 bases and 3 bases, there was a span of 15 bases. The CDR3 loop reads CASGRMGITDTQYF. In DNA form, the CDR3 reads TGTGCCAGCGGTAGAATGGGAATAACAGATACGCAGTATTTT.